This T cell receptor beta chain was obtained from a study of shared clonotypes between healthy human individuals. Study at large: CD4 naive and memory got three plates each, CD8 naive two, CD8 memory one.

Assay: immunoSEQ multiplex PCR; the TCRdb copy retains only in-frame clones and omits some. The sample contains 85,000 to 100,000 clones, roughly 69% of which appear only once. Overall study results and limits: Incomplete sequencing of sorted subsets was indicated by rarefaction despite large depth.

V lost 8 bases to trimming and J lost 3 bases, with 12 bases between them. Germline CDR1 and CDR2: SGDLS and YYNGEE. The CDR3 is 13 residues long. Comments on this clone: Its specificity is not known.

What CD8 memory combined were CD45RO+ cells and CCR7-negative CD45RA+ TemRA cells. The chain recombines TRBV9 with TRBJ2-1; possible D gene TRBD1, 5 bases. Input material: memory CD8+ T cells sorted from blood. The subset is: CD45RO+ cells pooled with CCR7-negative TemRA cells. This TCR came from a man aged 25 to 40 in good health. The CDR3 spells CARQGFDYNEQFF. The CDR3 region has the DNA TGTGCCAGGCAGGGTTTTGACTACAATGAGCAGTTCTTC.